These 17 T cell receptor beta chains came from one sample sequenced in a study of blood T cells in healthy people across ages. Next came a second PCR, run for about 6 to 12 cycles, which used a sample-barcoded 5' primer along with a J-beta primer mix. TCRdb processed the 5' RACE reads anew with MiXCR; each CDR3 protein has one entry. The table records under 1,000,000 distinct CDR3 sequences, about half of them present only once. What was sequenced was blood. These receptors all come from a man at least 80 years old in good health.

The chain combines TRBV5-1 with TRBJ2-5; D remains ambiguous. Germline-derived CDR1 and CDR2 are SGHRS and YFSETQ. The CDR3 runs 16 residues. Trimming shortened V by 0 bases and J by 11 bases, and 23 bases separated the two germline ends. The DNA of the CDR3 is TGCGCCAGCAGCTTGGGTCGGCTGGCAGAAGACAATGAGCAGTACTTC. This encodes CASSLGRLAEDNEQYF.

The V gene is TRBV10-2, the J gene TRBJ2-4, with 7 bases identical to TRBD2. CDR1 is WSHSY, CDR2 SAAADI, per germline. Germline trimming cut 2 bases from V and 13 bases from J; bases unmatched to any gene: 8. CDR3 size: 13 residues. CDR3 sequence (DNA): TGCGCCAGCAGTGAGGGACTAGACGCCGGGCAGTACTTC. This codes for CASSEGLDAGQYF.

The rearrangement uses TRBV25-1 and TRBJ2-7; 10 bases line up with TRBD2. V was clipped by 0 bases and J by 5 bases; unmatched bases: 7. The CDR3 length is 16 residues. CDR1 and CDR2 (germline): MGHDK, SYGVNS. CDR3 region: CASSEYIGTSVDEQYF. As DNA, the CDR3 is TGTGCCAGCAGTGAATATATTGGGACTAGCGTCGACGAGCAGTACTTC.

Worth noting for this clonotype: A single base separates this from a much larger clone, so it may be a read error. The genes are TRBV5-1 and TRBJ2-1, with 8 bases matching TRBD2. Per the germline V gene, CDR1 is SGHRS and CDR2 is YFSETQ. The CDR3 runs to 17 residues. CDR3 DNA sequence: TGCGCCAGCAGCCCCCGCGGTGGCGGGAGGTTTGCCGATGAGCGGTTCTTC. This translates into CASSPRGGGRFADERFF. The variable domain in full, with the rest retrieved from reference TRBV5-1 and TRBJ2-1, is KAGVTQTPRYLIKTRGQQVTLSCSPISGHRSVSWYQQTPGQGLQFLFEYFSETQRNKGNFPGRFSGRQFSNSRSEMNVSTLELGDSALYLCASSPRGGGRFADERFFGPGTRLTVL.

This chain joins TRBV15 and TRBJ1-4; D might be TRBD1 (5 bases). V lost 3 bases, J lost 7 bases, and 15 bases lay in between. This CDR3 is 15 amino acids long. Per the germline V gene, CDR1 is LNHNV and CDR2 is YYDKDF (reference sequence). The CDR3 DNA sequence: TGTGCCACCAGCAGGACCGTCGGGGCGGTTGAAAAACTGTTTTTT. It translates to CATSRTVGAVEKLFF.

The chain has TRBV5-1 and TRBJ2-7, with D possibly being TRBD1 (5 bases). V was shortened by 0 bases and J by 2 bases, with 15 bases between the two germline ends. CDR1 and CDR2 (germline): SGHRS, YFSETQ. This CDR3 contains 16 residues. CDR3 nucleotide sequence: TGCGCCAGCAGCTTGGTTGGCGCCCAGACAGCCTACGAGCAGTACTTC. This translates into CASSLVGAQTAYEQYF.

CDR3 nucleotide sequence: TGTGCCACAGTGGCCCCGGACCAATCTAGCACAGATACGCAGTATTTT. Translating gives CATVAPDQSSTDTQYF. This rearrangement joins TRBV10-3 to TRBJ2-3, with D unclear. The germline gives CDR1 ENHRY, CDR2 SYGVKD. The CDR3 has 16 residues. With 10 bases removed from V and 0 bases from J, the gap between germline ends came to 20 bases.

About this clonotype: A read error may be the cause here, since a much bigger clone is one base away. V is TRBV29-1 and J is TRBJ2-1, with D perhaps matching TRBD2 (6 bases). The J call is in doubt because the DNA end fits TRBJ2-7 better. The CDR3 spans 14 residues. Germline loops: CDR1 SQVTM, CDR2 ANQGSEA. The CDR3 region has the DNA TGCAGCGGGTCGCGGGGCAGCTCCTACAATGAGCAGTACTTC. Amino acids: CSGSRGSSYNEQYF.

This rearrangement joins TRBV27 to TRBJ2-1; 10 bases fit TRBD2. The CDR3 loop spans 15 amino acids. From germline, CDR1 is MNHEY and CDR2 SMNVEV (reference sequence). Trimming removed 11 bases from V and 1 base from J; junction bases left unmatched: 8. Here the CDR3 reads CAGGASGRSYNEQFF. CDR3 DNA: TGTGCCGGGGGAGCTAGCGGGAGATCCTACAATGAGCAGTTCTTC.

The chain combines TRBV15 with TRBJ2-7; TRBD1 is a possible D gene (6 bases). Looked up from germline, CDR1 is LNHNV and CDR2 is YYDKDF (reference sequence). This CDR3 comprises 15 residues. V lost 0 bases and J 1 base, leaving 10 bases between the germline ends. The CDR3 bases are TGTGCCACCAGCAGAGAGCCACAGGGTTCCTACGAGCAGTACTTC. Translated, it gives CATSREPQGSYEQYF.

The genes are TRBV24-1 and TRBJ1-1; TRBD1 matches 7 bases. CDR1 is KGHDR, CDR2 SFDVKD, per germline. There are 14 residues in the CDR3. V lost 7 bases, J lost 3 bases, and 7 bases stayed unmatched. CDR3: CATSPTGLDTEAFF. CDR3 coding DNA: TGTGCCACCAGCCCGACAGGGTTGGACACTGAAGCTTTCTTT.

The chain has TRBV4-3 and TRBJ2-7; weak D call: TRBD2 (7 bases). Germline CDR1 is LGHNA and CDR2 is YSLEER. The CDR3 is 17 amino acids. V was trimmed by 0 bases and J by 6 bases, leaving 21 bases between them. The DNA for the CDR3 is TGCGCCAGCAGCCAAGACCTCTCGGGGGGCCGTTCCAGCGAGCAGTACTTC. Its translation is CASSQDLSGGRSSEQYF.

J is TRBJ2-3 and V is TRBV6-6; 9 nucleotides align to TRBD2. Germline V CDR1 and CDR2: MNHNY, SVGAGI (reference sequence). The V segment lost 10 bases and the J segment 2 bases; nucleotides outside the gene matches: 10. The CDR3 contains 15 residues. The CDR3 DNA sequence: TGTGCCACCACGGAGGGCGGGAGGGCCACAGATACGCAGTATTTT. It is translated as CATTEGGRATDTQYF.

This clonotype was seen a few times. Written as DNA, the CDR3 is TGTGCCAGCAGTGCCAACGGCGCGGGAGTTTCCTACGAGCAGTACTTC. Its translation is CASSANGAGVSYEQYF. The V and J genes are TRBV25-1 and TRBJ2-7, with TRBD2 matching 7 bases. Germline CDR1 and CDR2: MGHDK and SYGVNS. There are 16 residues in the CDR3. The V segment lost 4 bases and the J segment 1 base; nucleotides outside the gene matches: 10.

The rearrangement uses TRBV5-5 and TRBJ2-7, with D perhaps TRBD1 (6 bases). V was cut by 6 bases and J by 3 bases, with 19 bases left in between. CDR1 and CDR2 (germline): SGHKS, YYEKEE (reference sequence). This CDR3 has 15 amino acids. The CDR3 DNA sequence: TGTGCCAGCAACTCCGGTGGGGGCCCCCACTACGAGCAGTACTTC. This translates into CASNSGGGPHYEQYF.

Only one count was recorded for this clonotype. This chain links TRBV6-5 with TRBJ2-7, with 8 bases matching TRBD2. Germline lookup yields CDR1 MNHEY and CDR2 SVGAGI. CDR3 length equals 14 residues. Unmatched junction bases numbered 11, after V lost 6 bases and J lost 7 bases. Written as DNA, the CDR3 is TGTGCCAGCAGGAAAAAGCGGGAGCTGGGGGAGCAGTACTTC. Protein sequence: CASRKKRELGEQYF.

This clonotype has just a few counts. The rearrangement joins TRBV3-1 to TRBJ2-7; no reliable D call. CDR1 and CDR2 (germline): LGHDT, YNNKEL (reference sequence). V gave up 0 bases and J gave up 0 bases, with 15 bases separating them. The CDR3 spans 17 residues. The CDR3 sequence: CASSQDADWVSSYEQYF. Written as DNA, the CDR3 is TGTGCCAGCAGCCAAGATGCCGACTGGGTGAGCTCCTACGAGCAGTACTTC.